This T cell receptor beta chain stems from a study of radiotherapy plus CTLA-4 blockade in lung cancer. Study-level information: Objective responses were documented in over 15% of patients, with disease control in roughly 30%.

The CDR3 has 13 residues. V dropped 6 bases and J dropped 6 bases, with 11 bases sitting between them. The V gene's germline CDR1 is MDHEN and CDR2 SYDVKM. Turning to this clone: Its specificity is not known.

Study observations and caveats: An expansion of tumor-derived TCR clones occurred in blood after radiotherapy plus ipilimumab. Alongside interferon-beta, early blood T cell clone dynamics were reportedly the best predictor of response.

Chemo-refractory metastatic non-small-cell lung cancer patients were treated with focal radiation plus CTLA-4 blockade with ipilimumab. Assay: immunoSEQ multiplex PCR; the TCRdb copy retains only in-frame clones and omits some. The sample holds some 90,000 clones, 75% to 90% seen once. The J gene is TRBJ2-2, the V gene TRBV28, with D uncertain. The TCR was taken from a human donor with non-small cell lung cancer who had stable disease on radiotherapy plus ipilimumab. Sample: peripheral blood, taken from a patient treated with radiotherapy plus ipilimumab. CDR3 nucleotides: TGTGCCAGCAGGCTCGGGTTATCCGGGGAGCTGTTTTTT. Its protein is CASRLGLSGELFF.